Sequencing of this T cell receptor beta chain was carried out in a study of blood T cell repertoires in COVID-19. Study context: COVID-19 samples, acute and convalescent, were from the United States, Italy and Spain. The analysed material was cDNA or gDNA that came from T cells, B-cell-depleted T cells, or PBMCs.

The length of the CDR3 is 15 residues. V lost 9 bases and J 0 bases, leaving 16 bases between the germline ends. The germline CDR1 and CDR2 sequences are SNHLY and FYNNEI. In the authors' methods: Estimated nucleated cell counts came from reference gene primer amplification. Assay: immunoSEQ multiplex PCR; the TCRdb copy retains only in-frame clones and omits some. V, J and clone size reflect that table, while D and trimming were determined from the DNA. The sample lists some 200,000 clones, around 84% occurring once. The specimen sequenced was peripheral blood. The chain couples TRBV2 to TRBJ2-3; a weak D match, TRBD2 (6 bases). The clonotype was recovered from a woman older than 75 with active or convalescent COVID-19. The CDR3, as DNA: TGTGCCAGTGTAGTAGCGGCGTCTAGCACAGATACGCAGTATTTT. This encodes CASVVAASSTDTQYF.